In this sample, the clone carrying this T cell receptor beta chain turned up a few times. A J-beta primer mix and a sample-barcoded 5' primer were used in a second PCR of about 7 to 12 cycles. TCRdb processed the 5' RACE reads anew with MiXCR; each CDR3 protein has one entry. Here the sample spans roughly 1.5 million distinct CDR3 sequences, around 40% being singletons. These data are taken from a study of blood T cells in healthy people across ages. The CDR3 has 18 residues. CDR1 MNHNS and CDR2 SASEGT come from the germline V gene. V trimming: 7 bases; J trimming: 1 base; junction bases outside the gene matches: 8.

Sequencing was performed on blood. V usage is TRBV6-1 and J usage is TRBJ2-3; 16 nucleotides agree with TRBD2. This sequence was found in a woman under 30 in good health. CDR3: CASTLGLAGGPRTDTQYF. The CDR3 DNA reads as TGTGCCAGCACCTTGGGACTAGCGGGGGGGCCTCGCACAGATACGCAGTATTTT.